The source of this TCR beta chain is a study of cytomegalovirus exposure and HLA in healthy donors. With regard to this clone: What it recognizes is unknown.

Primers for the PCR totalled 60 Vbeta and 13 Jbeta. Profiling relied on immunoSEQ multiplex PCR, and the TCRdb table lists in-frame clones only, not all of them. In the table there are roughly 98,000 clones, 77% of which are singletons. Study-wide findings and caveats: Researchers counted roughly 150 TCR beta chains as cytomegalovirus-associated.

This CDR3 is 13 amino acids long. V was trimmed by 7 bases and J by 5 bases, leaving 14 bases between them. The germline V gene encodes CDR1 MNHEY and CDR2 SVGAGI. This TCR was recovered from a female donor in good health and CMV-seronegative. Material for sequencing was PBMCs. The rearrangement uses TRBV6-5 and TRBJ1-1; no clear D. CDR3 DNA sequence: TGTGCCAGCACTTCGGTCCCCGGGACTGAAGCTTTCTTT. It encodes CASTSVPGTEAFF.